This T cell receptor (beta chain) comes out of a study of control samples from healthy donors and cancer patients. V lost 2 bases, J lost 5 bases, and 13 bases stayed unmatched. The CDR3 is 18 amino acids. The V gene's germline CDR1 is SGHRS and CDR2 YFSETQ. Generated by immunoSEQ multiplex PCR, the TCRdb table keeps only in-frame clones and is missing some. The profile shows approximately 150,000 clones, 93% of them singletons. V gene TRBV5-1 combines with J gene TRBJ2-1; TRBD2 matches at 10 bases. What was sequenced was blood. This TCR derives from a young man in good health. As DNA, the CDR3 is TGCGCCAGCAGCTTCTCTAGTTACGGACTAGCGGCAAACAATGAGCAGTTCTTC. Protein: CASSFSSYGLAANNEQFF.